The 11 T cell receptor beta chains given below trace back to one sample, sequenced in a study of OX40 agonist ivuxolimab in advanced cancers. The method was immunoSEQ multiplex PCR; TCRdb's version includes in-frame clones alone and lacks a portion of them. The sample has nearly 80,000 clones; approximately 94% are singletons. The source was CD4+ or CD8+ T cells sorted from blood, collected in a trial of the OX40 agonist ivuxolimab. The source is an adult with an advanced solid tumor such as melanoma, head and neck, liver or kidney cancer.

The gene calls are TRBV13 and TRBJ1-1, with D possibly being TRBD1 (6 bases). The CDR3 runs 12 residues. Trimming took 0 bases from V and 8 from J, leaving 7 bases between them. The germline CDR1 and CDR2 sequences are PRHDT and FYEKMQ (reference sequence). CDR3: CASSLGRGEAFF. CDR3 DNA: TGTGCCAGCAGCTTAGGAAGGGGGGAAGCTTTCTTT.

The rearrangement uses TRBV7-9 and TRBJ2-1, with TRBD2 matching 7 bases. V shed 0 bases and J 8 bases; nucleotides not matched to a gene: 7. Germline V gene sequence: CDR1 SEHNR, CDR2 FQNEAQ (reference sequence). The CDR3 sequence is 15 residues long. The CDR3 bases are TGTGCCAGCAGCTTAGCGGGAGGGTTACAGGATGAGCAGTTCTTC. Translation gives CASSLAGGLQDEQFF.

The rearrangement joins TRBV11-2 to TRBJ2-1, with D hard to call. Trimming stripped 1 base from V and 3 bases from J, with 10 bases between. The CDR3 loop spans 15 amino acids. Germline loops: CDR1 SGHAT, CDR2 FQNNGV. In DNA form, the CDR3 reads TGTGCCAGCAGCTTAGTGCGTACGGGCTACAATGAGCAGTTCTTC. This codes for CASSLVRTGYNEQFF.

V gene TRBV4-1 combines with J gene TRBJ2-7; D possibly corresponds to TRBD1 (6 bases). V was cut by 4 bases and J by 0 bases, with 10 bases left in between. This CDR3 contains 14 residues. The V gene's germline CDR1 is MGHRA and CDR2 YSYEKL. As DNA, the CDR3 is TGCGCCAGCAGCCCTGGGACAAACTCCTACGAGCAGTACTTC. This gives the protein CASSPGTNSYEQYF.

This chain links TRBV7-6 with TRBJ1-1, with 8 bases aligning to TRBD1. The V gene's germline CDR1 is SGHVS and CDR2 FNYEAQ. The CDR3 loop spans 17 amino acids. V gave up 4 bases and J gave up 0 bases; unmatched junction bases: 10. The CDR3 DNA reads as TGTGCCAGCAGCTCCGGACAGGGCGGTAGTCTGAACACTGAAGCTTTCTTT. Translating it yields CASSSGQGGSLNTEAFF.

The chain links TRBV11-2 to TRBJ2-7; a possible D gene is TRBD2 (6 bases). The CDR3 totals 13 residues. V dropped 5 bases and J dropped 1 base, with 9 bases sitting between them. Looked up from germline, CDR1 is SGHAT and CDR2 is FQNNGV. Written as DNA, the CDR3 is TGTGCCAGCAGCCTCGGAGGGTCCTACGAGCAGTACTTC. It translates to CASSLGGSYEQYF.

V usage is TRBV29-1 and J usage is TRBJ1-1; a weak D match, TRBD1 (5 bases). V was pared by 7 bases and J by 0 bases, with 9 bases between. Germline V gives CDR1 SQVTM, CDR2 ANQGSEA. This CDR3 has 12 residues. CDR3 region: CSAGGMNTEAFF. CDR3 sequence (DNA): TGCAGCGCGGGGGGGATGAACACTGAAGCTTTCTTT.

The V call is TRBV27, the J call TRBJ1-2; tentatively, D is TRBD1 (5 bases). Germline values: CDR1 MNHEY, CDR2 SMNVEV (reference sequence). This CDR3 is 13 amino acids long. V shed 6 bases and J shed 3 bases, with 11 bases lying between them. This CDR3 is CASRPTGDYGYTF. CDR3 sequence (DNA): TGTGCCAGCAGACCAACGGGGGACTATGGCTACACCTTC.

V and J are TRBV5-6 and TRBJ1-5, with D unresolved. This CDR3 spans 15 amino acids. Trimming took off 4 bases at V and 0 bases at J, with 11 bases between the two ends. CDR1 is SGHDT and CDR2 is YYEEEE in the germline V gene. CDR3 DNA: TGTGCCAGCAGCCCGGGCCGATATAGCAATCAGCCCCAGCATTTT. Translating it yields CASSPGRYSNQPQHF.

The V gene is TRBV5-6, the J gene TRBJ1-3; a weak D match, TRBD1 (6 bases). The CDR3 has 17 amino acids. CDR1 is SGHDT, CDR2 YYEEEE, per germline. Trimming left V 0 bases short and J 3 bases short, with 16 bases between. CDR3 DNA: TGTGCCAGCAGCTTGGCGTCCGGGGGCTCTATTGGAAACACCATATATTTT. Translated, it gives CASSLASGGSIGNTIYF.

The chain is built from TRBV7-3 and TRBJ2-3; 12 nucleotides agree with TRBD2. The CDR3 extends over 14 amino acids. Germline CDR1 and CDR2: SGHTA and FQGTGA. V gave up 4 bases and J gave up 6 bases; unmatched junction bases: 2. The CDR3, as DNA: TGTGCCAGCAGCTCAGGGACTAGCGGGGATACGCAGTATTTT. It translates to CASSSGTSGDTQYF.